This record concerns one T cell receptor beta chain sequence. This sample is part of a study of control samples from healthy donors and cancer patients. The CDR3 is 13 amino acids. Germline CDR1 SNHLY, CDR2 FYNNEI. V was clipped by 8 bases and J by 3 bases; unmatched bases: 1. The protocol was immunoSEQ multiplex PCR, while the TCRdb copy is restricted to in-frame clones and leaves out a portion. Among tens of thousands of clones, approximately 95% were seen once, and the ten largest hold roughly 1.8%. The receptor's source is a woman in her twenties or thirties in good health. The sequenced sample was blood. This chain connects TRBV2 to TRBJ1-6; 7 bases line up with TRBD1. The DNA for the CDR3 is TGTGCCAGCCGGGACAGCTATAATTCACCCCTCCACTTT. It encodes CASRDSYNSPLHF.